This is a list of T cell receptor beta chains from one sample in a study of CD8+ T cells in alopecia areata. Profiling relied on immunoSEQ multiplex PCR, and the TCRdb table lists in-frame clones only, not all of them. The sample holds 85,000 to 110,000 clones, approximately 58% seen once. Sequences were obtained from CD4+ T cells sorted from blood. Receptor source: a human donor in good health. CDR3s include the opening cysteine and the closing phenylalanine or tryptophan. A D gene is named only where the DNA matches it firmly. The size of a clone is reported for some rows only, either as once, few or many, or as a class for expanded clones.

cdr3_length: 13
clone_size: few
v_call: TRBV29-1
d_call: .
j_call: TRBJ1-5
cdr3_nt: TGCAGCGTTGAAACCAATAGCAATCAGCCCCAGCATTTT
cdr3_aa: CSVETNSNQPQHF

cdr3_length: 14
clone_size: .
v_call: TRBV28
d_call: TRBD1
j_call: TRBJ1-2
cdr3_nt: TGTGCCAGCAGTTTACTGGACAGGGAGGGTGGCTACACCTTC
cdr3_aa: CASSLLDREGGYTF

cdr3_length: 11
clone_size: few
v_call: TRBV11-3
d_call: .
j_call: TRBJ2-5
cdr3_nt: TGTGCCAGCAGCGTACATGAGACCCAGTACTTC
cdr3_aa: CASSVHETQYF

cdr3_length: 17
clone_size: .
v_call: TRBV5-6
d_call: TRBD1
j_call: TRBJ1-5
cdr3_nt: TGTGCCAGCACCCGGACAGGGGGCCCCTTGAGCAATCAGCCCCAGCATTTT
cdr3_aa: CASTRTGGPLSNQPQHF

cdr3_length: 13
clone_size: once
v_call: TRBV29-1
d_call: TRBD1
j_call: TRBJ1-1
cdr3_nt: TGCAGCGCCCGACAGGGAGGGAACACTGAAGCTTTCTTT
cdr3_aa: CSARQGGNTEAFF

cdr3_length: 15
clone_size: few
v_call: TRBV28
d_call: .
j_call: TRBJ1-4
cdr3_nt: TGTGCCAGCACTAACTCAGGCTCAACTAATGAAAAACTGTTTTTT
cdr3_aa: CASTNSGSTNEKLFF

cdr3_length: 13
clone_size: .
v_call: TRBV28
d_call: .
j_call: TRBJ2-7
cdr3_nt: TGTGCCAGCAGCCCCGGTGGATCCTACGAGCAGTACTTC
cdr3_aa: CASSPGGSYEQYF

cdr3_length: 17
clone_size: once
v_call: TRBV2
d_call: TRBD2
j_call: TRBJ2-3
cdr3_nt: TGTGCCAGCAGTAACTTCCGGACTAGCCCAAGCACAGATACGCAGTATTTT
cdr3_aa: CASSNFRTSPSTDTQYF

cdr3_length: 16
clone_size: .
v_call: TRBV9
d_call: TRBD2
j_call: TRBJ2-1
cdr3_nt: TGTGCCAGCAGCGTACTGGAACGGGGGGGCTACAATGAGCAGTTCTTC
cdr3_aa: CASSVLERGGYNEQFF

cdr3_length: 16
clone_size: .
v_call: TRBV18
d_call: TRBD2
j_call: TRBJ2-5
cdr3_nt: TGTGCCAGCTCACCTACGGGGGGGCCGGCAGGAGAGACCCAGTACTTC
cdr3_aa: CASSPTGGPAGETQYF

cdr3_length: 14
clone_size: .
v_call: TRBV10-3
d_call: .
j_call: TRBJ1-1
cdr3_nt: TGTGCCATATCACGACACGGAATGAACACTGAAGCTTTCTTT
cdr3_aa: CAISRHGMNTEAFF

cdr3_length: 13
clone_size: .
v_call: TRBV27
d_call: .
j_call: TRBJ1-6
cdr3_nt: TGTGCCAGCAGTCAAGGACAGAGATCACCCCTCCACTTT
cdr3_aa: CASSQGQRSPLHF

cdr3_length: 12
clone_size: few
v_call: TRBV30
d_call: .
j_call: TRBJ1-2
cdr3_nt: TGTGCCTGGAGTGTAGGAGGCTATGGCTACACCTTC
cdr3_aa: CAWSVGGYGYTF

cdr3_length: 12
clone_size: .
v_call: TRBV4-3
d_call: .
j_call: TRBJ2-2
cdr3_nt: TGCGCCAGCAGAGGGTTCACCGGGGAGCTGTTTTTT
cdr3_aa: CASRGFTGELFF

cdr3_length: 15
clone_size: .
v_call: TRBV7-9
d_call: .
j_call: TRBJ2-3
cdr3_nt: TGTGCCAGCAGCTTAGCGGGAGGTTTCACAGATACGCAGTATTTT
cdr3_aa: CASSLAGGFTDTQYF

cdr3_length: 12
clone_size: .
v_call: TRBV29-1
d_call: .
j_call: TRBJ2-7
cdr3_nt: TGCAGCGTGGAGCTGACACGTTACGAGCAGTACTTC
cdr3_aa: CSVELTRYEQYF

cdr3_length: 13
clone_size: few
v_call: TRBV11-1
d_call: TRBD1
j_call: TRBJ1-6
cdr3_nt: TGTGCCAGCAGCGAGACAGGGTCGAGGCCCCTCCACTTT
cdr3_aa: CASSETGSRPLHF

cdr3_length: 14
clone_size: .
v_call: TRBV7-2
d_call: TRBD1
j_call: TRBJ1-5
cdr3_nt: TGTGCCAGCAGCGCACAGGGGGCGGGTCAGCCCCAGCATTTT
cdr3_aa: CASSAQGAGQPQHF

cdr3_length: 9
clone_size: .
v_call: TRBV29-1
d_call: .
j_call: TRBJ1-2
cdr3_nt: TGCAGCGTTGATGATGGCTACACCTTC
cdr3_aa: CSVDDGYTF

cdr3_length: 16
clone_size: .
v_call: TRBV23-1
d_call: .
j_call: TRBJ1-5
cdr3_nt: TGCGCCAGCAGTCAATCGTGGCCCAGTCGTTATCAGCCCCAGCATTTT
cdr3_aa: CASSQSWPSRYQPQHF

cdr3_length: 15
clone_size: .
v_call: TRBV6-5
d_call: .
j_call: TRBJ2-1
cdr3_nt: TGTGCCAGCAGTTACAGAGCCCGGGAGTACAATGAGCAGTTCTTC
cdr3_aa: CASSYRAREYNEQFF

cdr3_length: 14
clone_size: .
v_call: TRBV7-9
d_call: .
j_call: TRBJ2-1
cdr3_nt: TGTGCCAGCAGCGGGGAGGGGGCCTACAATGAGCAGTTCTTC
cdr3_aa: CASSGEGAYNEQFF

cdr3_length: 12
clone_size: .
v_call: TRBV6-6
d_call: .
j_call: TRBJ1-3
cdr3_nt: TGTGCCAGCAGTTACGGGGGAAACACCATATATTTT
cdr3_aa: CASSYGGNTIYF

cdr3_length: 19
clone_size: medium-sized
v_call: TRBV7-6
d_call: TRBD1
j_call: TRBJ1-4
cdr3_nt: TGTGCCAGCAGCTTAGCGTCTTTTCTCGGCCAGGGGGCTAATGAAAAACTGTTTTTT
cdr3_aa: CASSLASFLGQGANEKLFF

cdr3_length: 14
clone_size: few
v_call: TRBV6-6
d_call: .
j_call: TRBJ1-5
cdr3_nt: TGTGCCAGCAGTTACTCAAAGGTAAATCAGCCCCAGCATTTT
cdr3_aa: CASSYSKVNQPQHF

cdr3_length: 12
clone_size: once
v_call: TRBV30
d_call: .
j_call: TRBJ1-2
cdr3_nt: TGTGCCTGGAAACGAGGGAACTATGGCTACACCTTC
cdr3_aa: CAWKRGNYGYTF

cdr3_length: 11
clone_size: .
v_call: TRBV6-5
d_call: .
j_call: TRBJ2-5
cdr3_nt: TGTGCCAGCGGCGGACAGCGGAGATGGTACTTC
cdr3_aa: CASGGQRRWYF

cdr3_length: 14
clone_size: .
v_call: TRBV6-6
d_call: .
j_call: TRBJ1-5
cdr3_nt: TGTGCCAGCAGGGCAGCGGATAATTATCAGCCCCAGCATTTT
cdr3_aa: CASRAADNYQPQHF

cdr3_length: 15
clone_size: once
v_call: TRBV27
d_call: TRBD1
j_call: TRBJ1-6
cdr3_nt: TGTGCCACCCGACAGGGGTACGGTTTGGGTTCACCCCTCCACTTT
cdr3_aa: CATRQGYGLGSPLHF

cdr3_length: 13
clone_size: .
v_call: TRBV2
d_call: .
j_call: TRBJ2-2
cdr3_nt: TGTGCCAGCAGTTTCGGCCCCCCCGGGGAGCTGTTTTTT
cdr3_aa: CASSFGPPGELFF

cdr3_length: 14
clone_size: few
v_call: TRBV7-2
d_call: .
j_call: TRBJ2-3
cdr3_nt: TGTGCCAGCAGCGTGGTCACTAGCACAGATACGCAGTATTTT
cdr3_aa: CASSVVTSTDTQYF

cdr3_length: 15
clone_size: .
v_call: TRBV11-2
d_call: TRBD2
j_call: TRBJ2-7
cdr3_nt: TGTGCCAGCCGGACGACTAGCGGGGGACCCTACGAGCAGTACTTC
cdr3_aa: CASRTTSGGPYEQYF

cdr3_length: 16
clone_size: .
v_call: TRBV2
d_call: .
j_call: TRBJ1-5
cdr3_nt: TGTGCCAGCAGTGCCCGAAGGACCGATTGGGGTCAGCCCCAGCATTTT
cdr3_aa: CASSARRTDWGQPQHF

cdr3_length: 16
clone_size: .
v_call: TRBV28
d_call: .
j_call: TRBJ2-1
cdr3_nt: TGTGCCAGCAGTTTCCTGATCCGGAGCTCCTACAATGAGCAGTTCTTC
cdr3_aa: CASSFLIRSSYNEQFF

cdr3_length: 16
clone_size: .
v_call: TRBV7-9
d_call: TRBD1
j_call: TRBJ1-6
cdr3_nt: TGTGCCAGCAGACAGGCCCGGGACAGGGCCGGTTCACCCCTCCACTTT
cdr3_aa: CASRQARDRAGSPLHF

cdr3_length: 17
clone_size: few
v_call: TRBV25-1
d_call: .
j_call: TRBJ2-3
cdr3_nt: TGTGCCAGCAGTGACCCTAAGGCTGGGGCAGGCACAGATACGCAGTATTTT
cdr3_aa: CASSDPKAGAGTDTQYF

cdr3_length: 15
clone_size: .
v_call: TRBV28
d_call: .
j_call: TRBJ2-3
cdr3_nt: TGTGCCAGCAGTTTAGTAGCGGCGGGGACAGATACGCAGTATTTT
cdr3_aa: CASSLVAAGTDTQYF

cdr3_length: 16
clone_size: few
v_call: TRBV4-3
d_call: .
j_call: TRBJ2-7
cdr3_nt: TGCGCCAGCAGCCAAGAAGCAGGCGCCTCTCCCTACGAGCAGTACTTC
cdr3_aa: CASSQEAGASPYEQYF

cdr3_length: 14
clone_size: .
v_call: TRBV6-5
d_call: TRBD1
j_call: TRBJ2-5
cdr3_nt: TGTGCCAGCAGCCGGGGACAGGGGAGAGAGACCCAGTACTTC
cdr3_aa: CASSRGQGRETQYF

cdr3_length: 17
clone_size: .
v_call: TRBV12-5
d_call: .
j_call: TRBJ2-1
cdr3_nt: TGTGCTAGTGGTTTGGCCGGACTATCCGGATCCTACAATGAGCAGTTCTTC
cdr3_aa: CASGLAGLSGSYNEQFF

cdr3_length: 13
clone_size: .
v_call: TRBV2
d_call: TRBD1
j_call: TRBJ2-5
cdr3_nt: TGTGCCATTAGGACAGGGGAAGGGAAGACCCAGTACTTC
cdr3_aa: CAIRTGEGKTQYF

cdr3_length: 15
clone_size: .
v_call: TRBV5-1
d_call: TRBD2
j_call: TRBJ2-7
cdr3_nt: TGCGCCAGCAGCTTAGGGACTAGCGGGGCCTACGAGCAGTACTTC
cdr3_aa: CASSLGTSGAYEQYF

cdr3_length: 16
clone_size: .
v_call: TRBV4-2
d_call: .
j_call: TRBJ1-4
cdr3_nt: TGTGCCAGCAGCCAAGATCCCCTGGCTCTTAATGAAAAACTGTTTTTT
cdr3_aa: CASSQDPLALNEKLFF

cdr3_length: 15
clone_size: .
v_call: TRBV2
d_call: TRBD1
j_call: TRBJ2-5
cdr3_nt: TGTGCCAGCAAGAGACAGGGAACGTCGGAAGAGACCCAGTACTTC
cdr3_aa: CASKRQGTSEETQYF

cdr3_length: 17
clone_size: .
v_call: TRBV4-2
d_call: .
j_call: TRBJ2-6
cdr3_nt: TGTGCCAGCAGCCAAGGGTTTCGGGTGTCTGGGGCCAACGTCCTGACTTTC
cdr3_aa: CASSQGFRVSGANVLTF

cdr3_length: 14
clone_size: few
v_call: TRBV5-4
d_call: .
j_call: TRBJ1-3
cdr3_nt: TGTGCCAGCAGCCGGACACTTGGTGGAAACACCATATATTTT
cdr3_aa: CASSRTLGGNTIYF

cdr3_length: 17
clone_size: many
v_call: TRBV7-9
d_call: .
j_call: TRBJ2-1
cdr3_nt: TGTGCCAGCAGCTTTCCACCGGGTTTTCGATCCTACAATGAGCAGTTCTTC
cdr3_aa: CASSFPPGFRSYNEQFF